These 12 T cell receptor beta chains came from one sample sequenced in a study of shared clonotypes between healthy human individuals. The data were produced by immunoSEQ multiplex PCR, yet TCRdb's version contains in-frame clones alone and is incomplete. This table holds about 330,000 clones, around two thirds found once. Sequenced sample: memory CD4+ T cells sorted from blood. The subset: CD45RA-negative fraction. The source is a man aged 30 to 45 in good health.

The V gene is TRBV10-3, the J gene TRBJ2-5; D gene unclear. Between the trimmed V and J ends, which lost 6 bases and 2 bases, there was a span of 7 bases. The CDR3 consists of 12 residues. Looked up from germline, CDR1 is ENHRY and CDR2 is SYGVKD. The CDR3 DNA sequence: TGTGCCATCAGGAGTGAACAAGAGACCCAGTACTTC. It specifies CAIRSEQETQYF.

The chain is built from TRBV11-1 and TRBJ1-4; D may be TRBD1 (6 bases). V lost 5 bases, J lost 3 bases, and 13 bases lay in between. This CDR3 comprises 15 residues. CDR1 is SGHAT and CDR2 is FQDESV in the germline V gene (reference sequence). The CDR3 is CASSQPTGANEKLFF. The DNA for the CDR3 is TGTGCCAGCAGCCAGCCGACAGGAGCTAATGAAAAACTGTTTTTT. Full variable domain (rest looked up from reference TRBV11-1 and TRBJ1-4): EAEVAQSPRYKITEKSQAVAFWCDPISGHATLYWYRQILGQGPELLVQFQDESVVDDSQLPKDRFSAERLKGVDSTLKIQPAELGDSAMYLCASSQPTGANEKLFFGSGTQLSVL.

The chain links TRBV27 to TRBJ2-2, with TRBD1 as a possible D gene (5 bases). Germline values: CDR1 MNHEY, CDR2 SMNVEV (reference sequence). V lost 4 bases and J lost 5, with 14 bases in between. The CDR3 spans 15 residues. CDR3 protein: CASSYLGSGTGELFF. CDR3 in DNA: TGTGCCAGCAGTTACCTAGGTTCAGGGACCGGGGAGCTGTTTTTT.

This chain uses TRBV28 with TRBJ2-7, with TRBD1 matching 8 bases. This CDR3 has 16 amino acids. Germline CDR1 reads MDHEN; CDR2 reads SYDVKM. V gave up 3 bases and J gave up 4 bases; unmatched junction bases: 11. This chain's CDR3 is CASSFFQGAIPYEQYF. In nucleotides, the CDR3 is TGTGCCAGCAGTTTTTTTCAGGGGGCGATCCCATACGAGCAGTACTTC.

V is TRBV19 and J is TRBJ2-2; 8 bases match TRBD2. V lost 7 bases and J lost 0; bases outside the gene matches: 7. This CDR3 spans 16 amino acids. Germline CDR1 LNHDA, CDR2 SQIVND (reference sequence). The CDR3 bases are TGTGCCAGTACCATCGGGGGGGCGACGAACACCGGGGAGCTGTTTTTT. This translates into CASTIGGATNTGELFF.

The CDR3 region has the DNA TGTGCCAGCAGCTTAGGACACCCGCCTCAAGAGACCCAGTACTTC. Translated: CASSLGHPPQETQYF. The rearrangement uses TRBV7-7 and TRBJ2-5; D is unresolved. This CDR3 has 15 amino acids. The V end was cut by 1 base, the J end by 2 bases, with 11 bases between. Germline V gene lookup returns CDR1 SSHAT and CDR2 FNYEAQ (reference sequence). Complete variable domain (other parts from reference TRBV7-7 and TRBJ2-5): GAGVSQSPRYKVTKRGQDVTLRCDPISSHATLYWYQQALGQGPEFLTYFNYEAQPDKSGLPSDRFSAERPEGSISTLTIQRTEQRDSAMYRCASSLGHPPQETQYFGPGTRLLVL.

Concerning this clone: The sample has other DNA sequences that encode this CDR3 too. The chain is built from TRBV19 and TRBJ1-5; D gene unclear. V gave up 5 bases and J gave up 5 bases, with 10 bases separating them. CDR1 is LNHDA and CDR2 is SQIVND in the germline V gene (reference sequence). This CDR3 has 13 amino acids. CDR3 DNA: TGTGCCAGTAGTTCCAGACCGGATCAGCCCCAGCATTTT. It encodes CASSSRPDQPQHF.

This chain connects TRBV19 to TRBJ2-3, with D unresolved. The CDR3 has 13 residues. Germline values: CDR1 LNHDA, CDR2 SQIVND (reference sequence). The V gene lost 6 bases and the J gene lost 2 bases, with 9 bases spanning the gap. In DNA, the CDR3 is TGTGCCAGTAGGGAGCGAGACACAGATACGCAGTATTTT. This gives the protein CASRERDTDTQYF.

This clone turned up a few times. In DNA, the CDR3 is TGTGCCAGCAGCCAAACGGTGGACAGGGACCACGAGCAGTACTTC. It specifies CASSQTVDRDHEQYF. The rearrangement uses TRBV4-2 and TRBJ2-7, with 8 positions matching TRBD1. V trimming: 2 bases; J trimming: 5 bases; junction bases outside the gene matches: 8. CDR1 and CDR2 from the germline V gene are LGHNA and YNFKEQ. This CDR3 region has 15 residues.

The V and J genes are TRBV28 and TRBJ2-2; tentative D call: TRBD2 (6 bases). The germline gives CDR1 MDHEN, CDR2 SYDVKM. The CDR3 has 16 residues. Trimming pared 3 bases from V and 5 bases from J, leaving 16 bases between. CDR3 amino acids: CASSLYGRRDTGELFF. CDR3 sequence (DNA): TGTGCCAGCAGTTTGTACGGGAGAAGAGATACCGGGGAGCTGTTTTTT.

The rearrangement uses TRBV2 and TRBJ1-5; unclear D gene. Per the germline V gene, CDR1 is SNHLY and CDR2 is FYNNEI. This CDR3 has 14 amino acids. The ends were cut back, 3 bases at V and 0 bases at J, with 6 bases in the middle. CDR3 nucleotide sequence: TGTGCCAGCAGTGACCAGGCTAGCAATCAGCCCCAGCATTTT. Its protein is CASSDQASNQPQHF.

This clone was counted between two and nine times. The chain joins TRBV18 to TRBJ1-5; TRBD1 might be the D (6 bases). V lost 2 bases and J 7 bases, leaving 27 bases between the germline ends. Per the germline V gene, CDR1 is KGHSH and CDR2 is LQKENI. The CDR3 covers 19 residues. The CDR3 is CASSPYGTTGRGGIQPQHF. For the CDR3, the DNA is TGTGCCAGCTCACCATACGGGACAACTGGGAGGGGAGGAATACAGCCCCAGCATTTT.